The entry that follows covers one T cell receptor beta chain sequence. The sample has other DNA sequences that encode this CDR3 too. These data belong to a study of blood T cell repertoires in COVID-19. Study-wide background: Collection of acute and convalescent COVID-19 samples took place in the United States, Italy and Spain. Sample material is recorded as cDNA or gDNA derived from T cells, B-cell-depleted T cells, or PBMCs.

In the original analysis: Amplification of reference gene primers provided the estimated nucleated cell counts. Clones were read by immunoSEQ multiplex PCR, and TCRdb kept only the in-frame ones, dropping some. That table supplies the V and J calls and clone size; D and trimming were determined from the DNA. The profile covers 55,000 to 80,000 clones, with 80% to 90% appearing a single time and around 9.2% taken by the ten largest. Germline V gene lookup returns CDR1 LGHDT and CDR2 YNNKEL (reference sequence). The CDR3 length is 14 residues. V lost 4 bases, J lost 1 base, and 3 bases stayed unmatched.

The receptor was isolated from a human donor in a cohort sampled during active COVID-19. The chain couples TRBV3-1 (or the pseudogene TRBV3-2) to TRBJ1-1; 7 bases fit TRBD1. Sequencing was performed on peripheral blood. CDR3 nucleotides: TGTGCCAGCAGCCCACAGGGGCAGAACACTGAAGCTTTCTTT. Protein product: CASSPQGQNTEAFF.